Sequencing of this TCR beta chain was carried out in a study of monozygotic twins with inflammatory bowel disease. The CDR3 covers 13 residues. Germline V gene lookup returns CDR1 SGDLS and CDR2 YYNGEE. In regard to this clonotype: Its antigen is unidentified.

Study findings and constraints: Patient repertoires may have gained variability from differing immunosuppressive treatments.

TCRdb reprocessed the 5' RACE reads and stores each CDR3 protein as one record, lacking DNA. Its table records approximately 400,000 distinct CDR3 sequences. This TCR was recovered from a human donor with ulcerative colitis or Crohn's disease, or a healthy co-twin of an affected twin (not recorded which). This rearrangement joins TRBV9 to TRBJ1-2. Sequenced sample: blood. The CDR3 is CASSVSSSYGYTF.